Listed below are T cell receptor beta chains from one sample, sequenced in a study of blood T cell repertoires in COVID-19. Using immunoSEQ multiplex PCR, the repertoire was profiled, and TCRdb retains in-frame clones only, with some absent. This sample yields 34,000 or so clones, of which over 70% are seen a single time; around 30% belongs to the top ten. Sequencing was done on a sample of peripheral blood. The receptors stem from a man older than 75 with acute or convalescent COVID-19. Both conserved end residues are part of each CDR3. A D gene is named only where the DNA matches it firmly. The size field is filled for only some rows; it gives once, few, many or a size class.

D gene,clone size,V gene,J gene,CDR3 protein,CDR3 DNA
TRBD1,NA,TRBV15,TRBJ1-4,CATSRTRDSLFNEKLFF,TGTGCCACCAGCAGGACCCGGGACAGTCTTTTCAATGAAAAACTGTTTTTT
TRBD2,NA,TRBV7-9,TRBJ2-7,CASSLVSGKSYEQYF,TGTGCCAGCAGCTTAGTTAGCGGGAAATCCTACGAGCAGTACTTC
NA,once,TRBV2,TRBJ1-2,CASSGSGGWQYGYTF,TGTGCCAGCAGCGGTAGTGGAGGGTGGCAGTATGGCTACACCTTC
TRBD2,once,TRBV18,TRBJ2-7,CASSPGGVPYEQYF,TGTGCCAGCTCACCAGGGGGGGTCCCCTACGAGCAGTACTTC
NA,NA,TRBV12-5,TRBJ1-5,CASGPSGLHDQPQHF,TGTGCTAGTGGTCCGAGTGGACTGCATGATCAGCCCCAGCATTTT
TRBD1,NA,TRBV11-2,TRBJ1-2,CASSMKGTGGFLHGYTF,TGTGCCAGCAGCATGAAGGGGACAGGGGGATTTTTACATGGCTACACCTTC
TRBD2,NA,TRBV5-4,TRBJ2-7,CASSSGTSFYEQYF,TGTGCCAGCAGCTCAGGGACTAGTTTCTACGAGCAGTACTTC
NA,NA,TRBV3-1/TRBV3-2,TRBJ2-4,CASSLMSGMNIQYF,TGTGCCAGCAGCCTCATGTCAGGGATGAACATTCAGTACTTC
TRBD1,NA,TRBV4-2,TRBJ1-2,CASSQRLQGDYGYTF,TGTGCCAGCAGCCAAAGGCTACAGGGGGACTATGGCTACACCTTC
NA,NA,TRBV7-9,TRBJ1-2,CASRPGQGQGYTF,TGTGCCAGCAGGCCCGGGCAGGGTCAGGGCTACACCTTC
NA,NA,TRBV11-2,TRBJ2-7,CASSLGAGRSYEQYF,TGTGCCAGCAGCTTAGGCGCAGGCCGCTCCTACGAGCAGTACTTC
TRBD2,few,TRBV11-3,TRBJ2-3,CASSLGTSGRTDTQYF,TGTGCCAGCAGCTTAGGGACTAGCGGGAGGACAGATACGCAGTATTTT
NA,NA,TRBV5-1,TRBJ2-7,CASSAMDAGMYEQYF,TGCGCCAGCAGCGCGATGGACGCGGGTATGTACGAGCAGTACTTC
TRBD2,few,TRBV5-1,TRBJ2-2,CASSLLAGGTGELFF,TGCGCCAGCAGCTTGTTAGCGGGAGGTACCGGGGAGCTGTTTTTT
NA,NA,TRBV6-5,TRBJ1-1,CASRTGDYMNTEAFF,TGTGCCAGCAGGACGGGGGACTATATGAACACTGAAGCTTTCTTT
NA,few,TRBV9,TRBJ1-3,CASSTSSLSGNTIYF,TGTGCCAGCAGTACCTCCAGTCTCTCCGGAAACACCATATATTTT
TRBD2,NA,TRBV6-5,TRBJ2-7,CASSYIEMAGVSEQYF,TGTGCCAGCAGTTACATAGAAATGGCGGGAGTCTCCGAGCAGTACTTC
TRBD1,NA,TRBV7-2,TRBJ2-2,CASSSGTGVATGELFF,TGTGCCAGCAGCTCCGGGACAGGGGTAGCCACCGGGGAGCTGTTTTTT
NA,NA,TRBV30,TRBJ2-3,CAWSSFTSGADTQYF,TGTGCCTGGAGTTCTTTCACATCAGGGGCAGATACGCAGTATTTT
NA,NA,TRBV5-5,TRBJ2-7,CASSQGLDYEQYF,TGTGCCAGCAGCCAGGGACTTGACTACGAGCAGTACTTC
NA,NA,TRBV4-3,TRBJ2-1,CASSQRIIGANEQFF,TGCGCCAGCAGCCAACGGATAATAGGAGCCAATGAGCAGTTCTTC
TRBD1,few,TRBV29-1,TRBJ2-4,CSGRGQGIAKNIQYF,TGCAGCGGTAGGGGACAGGGAATAGCCAAAAACATTCAGTACTTC
TRBD1,NA,TRBV3-1/TRBV3-2,TRBJ1-1,CASAGKGASEAFF,TGTGCCAGCGCCGGGAAGGGGGCTTCTGAAGCTTTCTTT
TRBD2,NA,TRBV27,TRBJ2-1,CASSLREAVEQFF,TGTGCCAGCAGTTTACGGGAGGCGGTTGAGCAGTTCTTC
NA,NA,TRBV11-2,TRBJ1-6,CASSFSDGRNSPLHF,TGTGCCAGCAGCTTCTCGGACGGGAGAAATTCACCCCTCCACTTT
TRBD2,NA,TRBV3-1/TRBV3-2,TRBJ2-1,CASSSGGASYNEQFF,TGTGCCAGTTCTAGCGGGGGGGCCTCCTACAATGAGCAGTTCTTC
TRBD1,NA,TRBV9,TRBJ1-3,CASSIQGAGGNTIYF,TGTGCCAGCAGCATACAGGGGGCTGGCGGAAACACCATATATTTT
TRBD1,few,TRBV2,TRBJ1-6,CASSEQGRSPLHF,TGTGCCAGCAGCGAACAGGGGCGGTCACCCCTCCACTTT
TRBD1,NA,TRBV7-8,TRBJ2-7,CASSPVRRGLKIVHEQYF,TGTGCCAGCAGTCCCGTGCGTAGGGGGCTCAAAATCGTCCACGAGCAGTACTTC
TRBD2,NA,TRBV29-1,TRBJ2-5,CSVDGLAGSESQYF,TGCAGCGTGGATGGACTAGCGGGCTCAGAGAGCCAGTACTTC
NA,NA,TRBV2,TRBJ2-1,CASSAGQDNEQFF,TGTGCCAGCAGTGCGGGACAAGACAATGAGCAGTTCTTC
TRBD1,NA,TRBV15,TRBJ2-5,CATSSQGAVEETQYF,TGTGCCACCAGCAGCCAGGGGGCGGTCGAGGAGACCCAGTACTTC
TRBD2,once,TRBV6-2/TRBV6-3,TRBJ2-5,CASSWSSGDQETQYF,TGTGCCAGCAGTTGGAGTAGCGGGGACCAAGAGACCCAGTACTTC
TRBD2,NA,TRBV11-2,TRBJ2-2,CASSRDPSGTNTGELFF,TGTGCCAGCAGCAGAGACCCTAGCGGGACCAACACCGGGGAGCTGTTTTTT
NA,NA,TRBV7-9,TRBJ2-7,CASSFRDTSYEQYF,TGTGCCAGCAGCTTTCGGGACACCTCCTACGAGCAGTACTTC
TRBD1,NA,TRBV18,TRBJ2-5,CASSPMNGQGGETQYF,TGTGCCAGCTCACCAATGAATGGACAGGGGGGGGAGACCCAGTACTTC
NA,NA,TRBV5-6,TRBJ1-4,CASSQLVLRGEKLFF,TGTGCCAGCAGCCAACTGGTTCTTCGGGGTGAAAAACTGTTTTTT
TRBD2,NA,TRBV4-3,TRBJ2-7,CASSNSPRLAAYEQYF,TGCGCCAGCAGCAATTCGCCACGACTAGCTGCCTACGAGCAGTACTTC
NA,NA,TRBV18,TRBJ2-2,CASSQRGGELFF,TGTGCCAGCTCACAACGAGGTGGGGAGCTGTTTTTT
NA,once,TRBV19,TRBJ1-1,CASSTTVENTEAFF,TGTGCCAGTAGTACGACAGTCGAGAACACTGAAGCTTTCTTT
NA,NA,TRBV29-1,TRBJ2-7,CSVAETYEQYF,TGCAGCGTCGCAGAGACTTACGAGCAGTACTTC
TRBD1,NA,TRBV3-1/TRBV3-2,TRBJ2-7,CASSQRQGAEQYF,TGTGCCAGCAGCCAACGGCAGGGGGCCGAGCAGTACTTC
NA,medium-sized,TRBV6-1,TRBJ1-5,CASSETWSNQPQHF,TGTGCCAGCAGTGAAACATGGAGCAATCAGCCCCAGCATTTT
NA,NA,TRBV19,TRBJ2-3,CASSPRGREREDTQYF,TGTGCCAGTAGTCCCCGGGGACGGGAGAGAGAAGATACGCAGTATTTT
NA,NA,TRBV5-1,TRBJ1-4,CASSMSSGSNEKLFF,TGCGCCAGCAGCATGAGTTCAGGTTCAAATGAAAAACTGTTTTTT
NA,NA,TRBV28,TRBJ2-5,CASTTPDSRQETQYF,TGTGCCAGCACCACACCGGACAGTCGTCAAGAGACCCAGTACTTC
NA,NA,TRBV6-5,TRBJ2-7,CASKDIYEQYF,TGTGCCAGCAAGGACATCTACGAGCAGTACTTC
NA,NA,TRBV30,TRBJ1-6,CAWSDRANSPLHF,TGTGCCTGGAGTGACAGGGCCAATTCACCCCTCCACTTT
TRBD1,NA,TRBV5-8,TRBJ2-5,CASGRGWTRETQYF,TGTGCCAGCGGCAGGGGGTGGACAAGAGAGACCCAGTACTTC
TRBD2,NA,TRBV3-1/TRBV3-2,TRBJ2-7,CASSQTQLAGRTYEQYF,TGTGCCAGCAGCCAAACTCAACTAGCGGGAAGAACCTACGAGCAGTACTTC
NA,NA,TRBV11-2,TRBJ2-1,CASSLNPGFYNEQFF,TGTGCCAGCAGCTTAAACCCAGGGTTCTACAATGAGCAGTTCTTC
NA,NA,TRBV19,TRBJ2-7,CASSFRERGFYEQYF,TGTGCCAGTAGTTTCAGGGAACGCGGATTCTACGAGCAGTACTTC
NA,NA,TRBV28,TRBJ2-1,CASSFSVNEQFF,TGTGCCAGCAGTTTCTCTGTCAATGAGCAGTTCTTC
TRBD1,NA,TRBV11-2,TRBJ2-1,CASSFRDSSSSYNEQFF,TGTGCCAGCAGCTTCCGGGACAGCTCTAGCTCCTACAATGAGCAGTTCTTC
NA,NA,TRBV2,TRBJ1-1,CASMAGGTEAFF,TGTGCCAGCATGGCGGGAGGGACTGAAGCTTTCTTT
TRBD2,NA,TRBV2,TRBJ2-1,CASSVERGGYNEQFF,TGTGCCAGCAGTGTGGAGCGGGGGGGCTACAATGAGCAGTTCTTC
NA,NA,TRBV4-3,TRBJ1-4,CASSQAVQGSNEKLFF,TGCGCCAGCAGCCAAGCTGTACAGGGCTCAAATGAAAAACTGTTTTTT
NA,NA,TRBV2,TRBJ2-7,CASSPQGSREQYF,TGTGCCAGCAGTCCCCAGGGGAGTCGGGAGCAGTACTTC
TRBD1,NA,TRBV7-9,TRBJ1-6,CASSERDRATILSPLHF,TGTGCCAGCAGCGAGCGGGACAGGGCGACTATATTGTCACCCCTCCACTTT
NA,NA,TRBV20-1,TRBJ1-1,CSASRGTEAFF,TGCAGTGCTAGCAGGGGCACTGAAGCTTTCTTT